This is a list of T cell receptor beta chains from one sample in a study of T-cell memory formation after mild COVID-19. TCRdb reanalysed the 5' RACE reads using MiXCR and keeps one entry per CDR3 protein. The repertoire holds more than 75,000 distinct CDR3 sequences, with more than 11% as singletons. Sequencing was performed on PBMCs or a T cell subset sorted from them (not recorded which). The receptors here all came from an adult woman who had mild COVID-19 (a few samples of this study predate the infection). Cell type and time point are not known. The CDR3 runs from the conserved cysteine through the conserved F or W. For some rows the clone size is stated as once, few or many, or as a class when expanded; others skip it.

J gene	V gene	clone size	CDR3 protein
TRBJ2-2	TRBV3-1	few	CASSQEEAEMNTGELFF
TRBJ2-3	TRBV15	.	CATSRDEAGAQYF
TRBJ2-7	TRBV6-5	few	CASSLFPQGSQEQYF
TRBJ2-7	TRBV7-9	.	CASSSRENSYEQYF
TRBJ2-4	TRBV29-1	few	CSVEEGFGLAYF
TRBJ2-1	TRBV5-1	.	CASSPPDGDKYNEQFF
TRBJ2-2	TRBV20-1	few	CSAIDLAGVGGELFF
TRBJ1-1	TRBV24-1	few	CATSGPNTEAFF
TRBJ1-1	TRBV5-1	few	CASSTGRNTEAFF
TRBJ2-1	TRBV5-1	few	CASSLGPDGNEQFF
TRBJ2-1	TRBV5-3	.	CARNYSESSYNEQFF
TRBJ1-1	TRBV3-1	.	CASSQVASTEAFF
TRBJ2-3	TRBV12-3/TRBV12-4	.	CASSFSLADADTQYF
TRBJ2-1	TRBV4-3	few	CASSQFWRSSSNEQFF
TRBJ2-3	TRBV4-1	few	CASSQGGGADTQYF
TRBJ2-3	TRBV7-8	few	CASSLEGGQGYTDTQYF
TRBJ1-1	TRBV5-1	.	CASSLRTDSNTEAFF
TRBJ1-2	TRBV7-9	.	CASSLVGTGRNGYTF
TRBJ2-5	TRBV12-3/TRBV12-4	.	CARIHDPSETQYF
TRBJ1-2	TRBV7-6	.	CASSLDSYGYTF
TRBJ1-1	TRBV20-1	.	CSAPLWGGEAFF
TRBJ2-1	TRBV5-1	.	CASSLGSQGQFF
TRBJ1-5	TRBV20-1	.	CSVRSGNQPQHF
TRBJ2-4	TRBV9	many	CASSVDFRTSGRGNIQYF
TRBJ2-2	TRBV24-1	.	CATSGLGPGELFF
TRBJ2-3	TRBV12-3/TRBV12-4	.	CASSRAGGTDTQYF
TRBJ2-2	TRBV4-2	many	CASSQVYANTGELFF
TRBJ2-7	TRBV7-9	.	CASSLEPAGSSYEQYF
TRBJ2-4	TRBV20-1	few	CSASGGWESENIQYF
TRBJ2-1	TRBV12-5	few	CASGLVPPGHANEQFF
TRBJ2-1	TRBV11-2	.	CASSNINEQFF
TRBJ2-1	TRBV20-1	.	CSASLSGGRGHEQFF
TRBJ2-2	TRBV10-3	.	CAISGWTQSNTGELFF
TRBJ2-1	TRBV6-5	.	CASSATSGSRRGYNEQFF
TRBJ1-5	TRBV7-8	few	CASSSEVGSNQPQHF
TRBJ2-1	TRBV7-2	.	CASSLAWYNEQFF
TRBJ2-3	TRBV9	.	CASSEHSGGAMTDTQYF
TRBJ2-3	TRBV20-1	.	CSATSGSVDTQYF
TRBJ2-7	TRBV6-6	few	CASSYTHDGGYEQYF
TRBJ2-7	TRBV4-1	few	CASSLGLRSYEQYF
TRBJ2-3	TRBV7-3	many	CASSPDSGNTDTQYF
TRBJ1-4	TRBV27	.	CASSYTGNLNEKLFF
TRBJ1-2	TRBV4-1	few	CASSPQTGSLYGYTF
TRBJ2-7	TRBV6-6	few	CASLGGTYEQYF
TRBJ2-7	TRBV4-2	few	CASSQVSLAGETYEQYF
TRBJ2-5	TRBV7-9	.	CASSPEGRRETQYF
TRBJ2-1	TRBV27	few	CASSDRGMHEQFF